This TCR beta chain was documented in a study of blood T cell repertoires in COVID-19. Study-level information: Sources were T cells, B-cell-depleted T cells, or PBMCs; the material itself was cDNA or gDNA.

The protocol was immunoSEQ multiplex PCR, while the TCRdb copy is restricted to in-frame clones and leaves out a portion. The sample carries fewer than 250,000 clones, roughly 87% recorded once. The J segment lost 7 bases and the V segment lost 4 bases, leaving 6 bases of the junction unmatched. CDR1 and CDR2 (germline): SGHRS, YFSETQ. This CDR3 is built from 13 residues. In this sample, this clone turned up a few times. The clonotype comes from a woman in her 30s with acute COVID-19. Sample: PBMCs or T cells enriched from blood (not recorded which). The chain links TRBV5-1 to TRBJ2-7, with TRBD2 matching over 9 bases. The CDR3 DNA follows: TGCGCCAGCAGCGGGACTAGCTTGGGAGAGCAGTACTTC. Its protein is CASSGTSLGEQYF.